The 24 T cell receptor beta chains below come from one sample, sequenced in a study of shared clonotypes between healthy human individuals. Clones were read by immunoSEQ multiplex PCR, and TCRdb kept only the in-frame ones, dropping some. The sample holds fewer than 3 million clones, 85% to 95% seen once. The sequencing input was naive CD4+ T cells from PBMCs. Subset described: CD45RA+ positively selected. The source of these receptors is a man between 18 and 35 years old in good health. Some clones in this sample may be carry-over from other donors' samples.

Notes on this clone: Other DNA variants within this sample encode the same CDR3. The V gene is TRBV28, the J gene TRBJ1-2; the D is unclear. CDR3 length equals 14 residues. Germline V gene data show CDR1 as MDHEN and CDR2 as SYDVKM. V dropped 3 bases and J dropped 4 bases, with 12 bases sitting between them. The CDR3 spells CASSLGGLGYGYTF. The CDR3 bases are TGTGCCAGCAGTTTGGGTGGGTTGGGCTATGGCTACACCTTC.

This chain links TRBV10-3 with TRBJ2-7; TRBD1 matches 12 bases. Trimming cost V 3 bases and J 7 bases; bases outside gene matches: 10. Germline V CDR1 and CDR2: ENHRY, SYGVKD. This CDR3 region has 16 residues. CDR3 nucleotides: TGTGCCATCAGTGATAGTCGGGGACAGGGGGCTTATGAGCAGTACTTC. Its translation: CAISDSRGQGAYEQYF.

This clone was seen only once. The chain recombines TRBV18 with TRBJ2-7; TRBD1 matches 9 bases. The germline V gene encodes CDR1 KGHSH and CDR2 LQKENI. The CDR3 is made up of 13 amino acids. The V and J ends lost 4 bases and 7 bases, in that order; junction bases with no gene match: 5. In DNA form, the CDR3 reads TGTGCCAGCTCACTAGGACAGGGGAGAGAGCAGTACTTC. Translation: CASSLGQGREQYF.

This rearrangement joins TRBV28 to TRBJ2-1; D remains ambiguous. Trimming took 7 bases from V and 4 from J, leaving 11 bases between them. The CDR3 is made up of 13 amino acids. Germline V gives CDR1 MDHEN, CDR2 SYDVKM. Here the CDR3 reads CASTPVRYNEQFF. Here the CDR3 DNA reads TGTGCCAGCACCCCGGTACGGTACAATGAGCAGTTCTTC.

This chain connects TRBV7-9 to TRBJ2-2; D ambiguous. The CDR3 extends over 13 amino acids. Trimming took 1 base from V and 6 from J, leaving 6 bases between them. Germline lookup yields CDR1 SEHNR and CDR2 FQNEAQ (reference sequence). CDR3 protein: CASSLVQPGELFF. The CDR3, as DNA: TGTGCCAGCAGCTTAGTTCAACCCGGGGAGCTGTTTTTT.

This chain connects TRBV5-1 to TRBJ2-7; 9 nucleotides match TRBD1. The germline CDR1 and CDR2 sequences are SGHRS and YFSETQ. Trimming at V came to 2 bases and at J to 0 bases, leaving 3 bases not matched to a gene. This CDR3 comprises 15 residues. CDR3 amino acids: CASSFRDRASYEQYF. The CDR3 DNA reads TGCGCCAGCAGCTTCCGGGACAGGGCCTCCTACGAGCAGTACTTC. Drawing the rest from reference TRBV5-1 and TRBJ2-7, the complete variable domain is KAGVTQTPRYLIKTRGQQVTLSCSPISGHRSVSWYQQTPGQGLQFLFEYFSETQRNKGNFPGRFSGRQFSNSRSEMNVSTLELGDSALYLCASSFRDRASYEQYFGPGTRLTVT.

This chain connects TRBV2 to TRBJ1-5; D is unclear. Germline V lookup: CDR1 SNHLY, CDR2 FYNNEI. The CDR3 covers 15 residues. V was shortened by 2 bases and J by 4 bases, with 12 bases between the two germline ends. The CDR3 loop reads CASSEYGQLNQPQHF. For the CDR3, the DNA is TGTGCCAGCAGTGAATATGGCCAACTTAATCAGCCCCAGCATTTT. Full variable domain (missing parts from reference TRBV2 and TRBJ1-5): EPEVTQTPSHQVTQMGQEVILRCVPISNHLYFYWYRQILGQKVEFLVSFYNNEISEKSEIFDDQFSVERPDGSNFTLKIRSTKLEDSAMYFCASSEYGQLNQPQHFGDGTRLSIL.

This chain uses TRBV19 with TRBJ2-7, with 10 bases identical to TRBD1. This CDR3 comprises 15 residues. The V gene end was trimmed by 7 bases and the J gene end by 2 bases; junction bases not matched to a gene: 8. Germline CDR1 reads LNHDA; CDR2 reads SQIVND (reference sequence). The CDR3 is CASTPGDRGTYEQYF. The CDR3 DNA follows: TGTGCCAGTACCCCCGGGGACAGGGGCACCTACGAGCAGTACTTC.

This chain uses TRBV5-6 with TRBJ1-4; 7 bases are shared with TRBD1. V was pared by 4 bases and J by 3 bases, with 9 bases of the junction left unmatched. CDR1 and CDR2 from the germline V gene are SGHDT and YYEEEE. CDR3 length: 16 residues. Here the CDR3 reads CASSLTGERPNEKLFF. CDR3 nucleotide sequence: TGTGCCAGCAGCCTTACAGGGGAACGGCCTAATGAAAAACTGTTTTTT.

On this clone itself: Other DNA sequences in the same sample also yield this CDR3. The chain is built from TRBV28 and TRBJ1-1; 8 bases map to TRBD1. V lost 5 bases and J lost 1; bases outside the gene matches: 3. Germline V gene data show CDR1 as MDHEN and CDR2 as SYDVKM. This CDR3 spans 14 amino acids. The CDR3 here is CASSPGTGNTEAFF. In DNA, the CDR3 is TGTGCCAGCAGTCCCGGGACAGGGAACACTGAAGCTTTCTTT.

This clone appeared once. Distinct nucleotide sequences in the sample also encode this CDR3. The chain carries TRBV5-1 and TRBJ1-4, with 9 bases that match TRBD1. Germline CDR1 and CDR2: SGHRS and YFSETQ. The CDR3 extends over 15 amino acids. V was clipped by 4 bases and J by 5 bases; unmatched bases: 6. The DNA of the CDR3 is TGCGCCAGCAGCCCCTCCGGGACAGGGAATGAAAAACTGTTTTTT. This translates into CASSPSGTGNEKLFF.

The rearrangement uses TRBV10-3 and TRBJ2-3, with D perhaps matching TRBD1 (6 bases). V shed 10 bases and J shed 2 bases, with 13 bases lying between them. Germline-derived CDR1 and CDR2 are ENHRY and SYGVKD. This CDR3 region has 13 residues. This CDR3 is CATRDTYTDTQYF. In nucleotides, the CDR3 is TGTGCCACCCGGGACACCTACACAGATACGCAGTATTTT.

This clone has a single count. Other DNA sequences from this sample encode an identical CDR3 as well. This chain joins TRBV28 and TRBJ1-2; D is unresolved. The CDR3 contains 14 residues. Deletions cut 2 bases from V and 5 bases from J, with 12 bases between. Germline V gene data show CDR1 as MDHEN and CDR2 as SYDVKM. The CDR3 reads CASSLPPRGYGYTF. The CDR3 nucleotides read TGTGCCAGCAGTTTACCCCCCCGGGGATATGGCTACACCTTC.

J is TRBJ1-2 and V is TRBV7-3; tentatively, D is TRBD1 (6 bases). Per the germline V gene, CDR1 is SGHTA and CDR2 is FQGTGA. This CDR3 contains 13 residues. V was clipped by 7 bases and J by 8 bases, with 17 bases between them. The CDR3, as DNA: TGTGCCAGCACCAACAGGGCCTTGATAGGCTACACCTTC. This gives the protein CASTNRALIGYTF.

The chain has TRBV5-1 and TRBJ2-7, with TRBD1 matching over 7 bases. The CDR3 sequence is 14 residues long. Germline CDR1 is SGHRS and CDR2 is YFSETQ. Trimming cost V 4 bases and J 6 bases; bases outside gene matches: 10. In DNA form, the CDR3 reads TGCGCCAGCAGCCCCCGACAGGGCAGCGGCGAGCAGTACTTC. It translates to CASSPRQGSGEQYF.

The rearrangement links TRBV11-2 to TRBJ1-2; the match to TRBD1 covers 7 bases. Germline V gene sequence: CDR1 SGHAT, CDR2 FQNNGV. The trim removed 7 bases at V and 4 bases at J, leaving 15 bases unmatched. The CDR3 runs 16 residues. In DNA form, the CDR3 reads TGTGCCAGCACCGGGCTACACGGGACAGTGGGCTATGGCTACACCTTC. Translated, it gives CASTGLHGTVGYGYTF.

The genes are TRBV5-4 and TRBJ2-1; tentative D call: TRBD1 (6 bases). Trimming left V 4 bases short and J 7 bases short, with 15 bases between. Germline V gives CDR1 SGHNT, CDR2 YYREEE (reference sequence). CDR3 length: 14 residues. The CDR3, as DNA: TGTGCCAGCAGCCTTTTTTCAGGGGCAAATGAGCAGTTCTTC. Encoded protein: CASSLFSGANEQFF.

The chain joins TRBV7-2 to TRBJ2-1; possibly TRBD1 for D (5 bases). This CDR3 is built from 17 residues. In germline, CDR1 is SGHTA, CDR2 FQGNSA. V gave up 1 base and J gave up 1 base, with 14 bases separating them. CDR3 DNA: TGTGCCAGCAGCTTAGTTCCCTTAACAGGTTCCTACAATGAGCAGTTCTTC. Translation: CASSLVPLTGSYNEQFF.

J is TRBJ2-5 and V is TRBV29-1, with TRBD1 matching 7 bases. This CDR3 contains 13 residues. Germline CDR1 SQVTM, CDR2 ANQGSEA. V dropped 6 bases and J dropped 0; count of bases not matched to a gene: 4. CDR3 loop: CSVGTGDQETQYF. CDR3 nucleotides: TGCAGCGTGGGCACAGGGGACCAAGAGACCCAGTACTTC.

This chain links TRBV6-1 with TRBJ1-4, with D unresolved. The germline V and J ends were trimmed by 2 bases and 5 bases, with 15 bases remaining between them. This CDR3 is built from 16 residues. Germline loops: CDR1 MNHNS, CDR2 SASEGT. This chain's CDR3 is CASSEYSLLLNEKLFF. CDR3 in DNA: TGTGCCAGCAGTGAATATTCCCTTCTCCTAAATGAAAAACTGTTTTTT.

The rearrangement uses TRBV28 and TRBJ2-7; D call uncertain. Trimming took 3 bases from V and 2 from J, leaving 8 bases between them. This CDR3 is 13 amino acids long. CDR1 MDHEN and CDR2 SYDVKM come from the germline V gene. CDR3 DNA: TGTGCCAGCAGTTTTACAGCCACCTACGAGCAGTACTTC. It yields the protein CASSFTATYEQYF.

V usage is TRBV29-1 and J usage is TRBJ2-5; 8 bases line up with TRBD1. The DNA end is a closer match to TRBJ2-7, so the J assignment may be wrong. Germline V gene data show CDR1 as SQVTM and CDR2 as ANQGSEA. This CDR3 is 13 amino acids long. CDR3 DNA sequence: TGCAGCGTGGGGGACAGGACATCCTACGAGCAGTACTTC. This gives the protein CSVGDRTSYEQYF.

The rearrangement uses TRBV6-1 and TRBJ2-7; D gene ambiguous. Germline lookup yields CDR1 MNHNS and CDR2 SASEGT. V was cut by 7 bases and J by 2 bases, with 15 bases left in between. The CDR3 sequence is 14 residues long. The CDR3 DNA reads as TGTGCCAGCAATCCGGGCCCTACACCCTACGAGCAGTACTTC. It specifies CASNPGPTPYEQYF.

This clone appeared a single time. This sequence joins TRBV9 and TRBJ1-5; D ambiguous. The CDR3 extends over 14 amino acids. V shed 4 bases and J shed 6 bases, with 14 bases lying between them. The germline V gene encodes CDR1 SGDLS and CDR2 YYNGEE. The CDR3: CASSRSPGIQPQHF. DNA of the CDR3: TGTGCCAGCAGCCGCAGTCCAGGCATTCAGCCCCAGCATTTT.